Sequencing of this T cell receptor (beta chain) was carried out in a study of human T cells and chemical hapten exposure. Time point: patch test 2, 6 weeks after DPC sensitization. Treatment given: therapeutic diphenylcyclopropenone sensitization with weekly scalp DPC. RNA extraction used unfractionated whole blood as the source of total RNA. TCRdb passed the RACE reads through MiXCR, listing each CDR3 protein once. The repertoire holds some 79,000 distinct CDR3 sequences, 8.5% to 12% seen once, with around 5% in the top ten. The length of the CDR3 is 15 residues. The V end lost 2 bases, the J end lost 0 bases, and 7 bases lay between the germline ends. The germline V gene encodes CDR1 LGHDT and CDR2 YNNKEL (reference sequence).

V gene TRBV3-1 combines with J gene TRBJ1-4; D gene uncertain. The receptor comes from a woman between 45 and 65 years old with alopecia areata. Some clones in this sample may be carry-over from other donors' samples. The specimen was whole blood, collected in connection with sensitization to the hapten diphenylcyclopropenone (DPC). The CDR3 reads CASSQRSSTNEKLFF. CDR3 nucleotide sequence: TGTGCCAGCAGCCAACGGTCGTCAACTAATGAAAAACTGTTTTTT.